This TCR beta chain was recorded in a study of T cell responses to AZD1222 COVID-19 vaccine. The table came from immunoSEQ multiplex PCR; TCRdb's copy has only in-frame clones and leaves some out. The sample has around 120,000 clones; around 89% are singletons. Findings and caveats of the study: Close to half of all spike-specific TCRs reportedly target regions of the variants that are unmutated. Sampling captured repertoires only after the peak T cell response. Among those given AZD1222, only six or seven were seropositive at baseline. Possibly, clonal diversity was underestimated; donors were largely white British and included more females.

Concerning this clone: The antigen remains undetermined.

CDR1 and CDR2 (germline): MNHNS, SASEGT. The CDR3 totals 12 residues. V lost 1 base and J 11 bases, leaving 11 bases between the germline ends. The V and J genes are TRBV6-1 and TRBJ1-1; D is uncertain. The source was peripheral blood, collected on day 0 of MenACWY control vaccination. This clonotype originated in an adult in good health. CDR3 in amino acids: CASSEVGPAAFF. The CDR3 coding sequence is TGTGCCAGCAGTGAAGTGGGCCCTGCGGCTTTCTTT.